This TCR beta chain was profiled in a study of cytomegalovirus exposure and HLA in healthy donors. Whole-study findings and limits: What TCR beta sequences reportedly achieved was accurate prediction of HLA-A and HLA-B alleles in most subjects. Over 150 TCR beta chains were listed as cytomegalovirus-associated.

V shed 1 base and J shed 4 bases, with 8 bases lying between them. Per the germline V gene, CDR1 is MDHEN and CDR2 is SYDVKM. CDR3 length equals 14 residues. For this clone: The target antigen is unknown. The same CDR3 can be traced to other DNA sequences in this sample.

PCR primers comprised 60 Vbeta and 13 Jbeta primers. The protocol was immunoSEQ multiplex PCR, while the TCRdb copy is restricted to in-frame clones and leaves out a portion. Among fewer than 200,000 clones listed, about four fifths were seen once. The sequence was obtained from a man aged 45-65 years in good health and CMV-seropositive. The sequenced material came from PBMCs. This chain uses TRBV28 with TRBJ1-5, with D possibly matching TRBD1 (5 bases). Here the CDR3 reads CASSLSGGNQPQHF. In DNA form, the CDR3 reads TGTGCCAGCAGTTTATCCGGGGGGAATCAGCCCCAGCATTTT. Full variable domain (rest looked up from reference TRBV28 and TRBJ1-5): DVKVTQSSRYLVKRTGEKVFLECVQDMDHENMFWYRQDPGLGLRLIYFSYDVKMKEKGDIPEGYSVSREKKERFSLILESASTNQTSMYLCASSLSGGNQPQHFGDGTRLSIL.